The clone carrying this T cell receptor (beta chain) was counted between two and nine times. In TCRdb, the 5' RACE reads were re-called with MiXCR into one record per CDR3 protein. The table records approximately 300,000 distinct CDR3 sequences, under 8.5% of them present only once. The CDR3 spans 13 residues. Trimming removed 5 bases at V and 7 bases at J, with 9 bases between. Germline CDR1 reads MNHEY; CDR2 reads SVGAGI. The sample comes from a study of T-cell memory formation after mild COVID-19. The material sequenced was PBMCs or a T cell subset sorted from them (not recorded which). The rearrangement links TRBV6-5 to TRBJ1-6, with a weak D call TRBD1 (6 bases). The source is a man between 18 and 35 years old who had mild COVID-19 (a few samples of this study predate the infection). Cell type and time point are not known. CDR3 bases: TGTGCCAGCAGTACAGGGAGGAATTCACCCCTCCACTTT. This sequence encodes CASSTGRNSPLHF.